This entry lists 10 T cell receptor beta chains sequenced from one sample in a study of blood T cells in healthy people across ages. PCR was performed a second time for about 7 to 11 cycles using a sample-barcoded 5' primer and a J-beta primer mix. Using its own MiXCR run on the 5' RACE reads, TCRdb lists one record per CDR3 protein. The sample consists of around 650,000 distinct CDR3 sequences, 32% of them appearing once. Source material: blood. The receptors come from a woman of 80 years or more in good health.

This clonotype occurred many times. CDR3 sequence reads: CASSLALLAVTSTDTQYF. Here the CDR3 DNA reads TGTGCCAGCAGCTTAGCGCTGCTAGCGGTTACTAGCACAGATACGCAGTATTTT. This chain uses TRBV7-2 with TRBJ2-3; 7 nucleotides agree with TRBD2. V gave up 0 bases and J gave up 0 bases; unmatched junction bases: 9. CDR3 length: 18 residues. The germline V gene encodes CDR1 SGHTA and CDR2 FQGNSA.

This clonotype was counted at least ten times. The chain employs TRBV20-1 and TRBJ1-6; 9 bases agree with TRBD1. The germline gives CDR1 DFQATT, CDR2 SNEGSKA (reference sequence). The trim removed 4 bases at V and 8 bases at J, leaving 6 bases unmatched. CDR3 length: 14 residues. DNA of the CDR3: TGCAGTGCTACGATCAACAGGGGGCATTCACCCCTCCACTTT. Its translation: CSATINRGHSPLHF.

In this sample, this clonotype turned up a few times. The rearrangement uses TRBV6-2 or TRBV6-3 and TRBJ2-3, with TRBD2 matching 11 bases. Trimming took 7 bases from V and 4 from J; bases not matched to a gene: 7. The CDR3 sequence is 15 residues long. Germline CDR1 is MNHEY and CDR2 is SVGEGT. CDR3 nucleotide sequence: TGTGCCAGCACCCTAGCGGGGGGCCTCGCAGATACGCAGTATTTT. Its protein is CASTLAGGLADTQYF.

With respect to this clonotype: One base away lies a much larger clone, so this may be a sequencing read error. J is TRBJ2-1 and V is TRBV5-5; 10 nucleotides match TRBD2. Germline-derived CDR1 and CDR2 are SGHKS and YYEKEE (reference sequence). J lost 10 bases, V lost 4 bases, and 14 bases had no gene match. The CDR3 has 16 amino acids. CDR3 sequence (DNA): TGTGCCAGCAGCCGTAGCGGGGGGCTCACTTCGCACGAGCAGTTCTTC. Translation gives CASSRSGGLTSHEQFF.

The V and J genes are TRBV9 and TRBJ2-1; 8 nucleotides line up with TRBD1. The J segment lost 7 bases and the V segment lost 4 bases, leaving 10 bases of the junction unmatched. The CDR3 contains 15 residues. Per germline, CDR1 SGDLS and CDR2 YYNGEE. CDR3 DNA sequence: TGTGCCAGCAGCTCCCGGACAGGGCAAAGTAATGAGCAGTTCTTC. This gives the protein CASSSRTGQSNEQFF.

This clonotype was recorded many times. This chain uses TRBV2 with TRBJ2-3, with D possibly being TRBD2 (6 bases). There are 13 residues in the CDR3. Germline V lookup: CDR1 SNHLY, CDR2 FYNNEI. Trimming pared 8 bases from V and 5 bases from J, leaving 14 bases between. The CDR3 is CASRRAGRDTQYF. The CDR3 bases are TGTGCCAGCCGAAGGGCGGGACGAGATACGCAGTATTTT.

This clonotype was detected ten times or more. V and J are TRBV5-1 and TRBJ1-1; D is ambiguous. V was shortened by 6 bases and J by 5 bases, with 11 bases between the two germline ends. The CDR3 has 12 residues. Germline V gives CDR1 SGHRS, CDR2 YFSETQ. For the CDR3, the DNA is TGCGCCAGCATGGCGAGTGGGACTGAAGCTTTCTTT. It encodes CASMASGTEAFF.

This clonotype was picked up a small number of times. The V call is TRBV15, the J call TRBJ2-5; perhaps TRBD1 as D (5 bases). V lost 3 bases, J lost 1 base, and 12 bases lay in between. The germline V gene has CDR1 LNHNV and CDR2 YYDKDF (reference sequence). CDR3 length equals 15 residues. CDR3 DNA: TGTGCCACCAGCAGGTTCCAGGGCCTCCAAGAGACCCAGTACTTC. This encodes CATSRFQGLQETQYF.

This clonotype was found a few times. V gene TRBV12-3 or TRBV12-4 combines with J gene TRBJ1-1; D not certain. This CDR3 spans 12 amino acids. Trimming pared 3 bases from V and 8 bases from J, leaving 10 bases between. For the CDR3, the DNA is TGTGCCAGCAGTTTTCGTCGGATGGAAGCTTTCTTT. Encoded protein: CASSFRRMEAFF.

Here the CDR3 reads CASSPRGQGKAENTEAFF. Written as DNA, the CDR3 is TGTGCCAGCAGCCCTAGGGGACAGGGGAAGGCTGAGAACACTGAAGCTTTCTTT. J is TRBJ1-1 and V is TRBV9; 10 bases align to TRBD1. Per germline, CDR1 SGDLS and CDR2 YYNGEE. CDR3 length: 18 residues. The junction had 13 bases not matched to a gene; V was cut back by 4 bases and J by 1 base.